This TCR beta chain was profiled in a study of molecular identifiers for immune sequencing clone quantification. Study-level findings and limits: Whereas naive cells kept under 1% of molecules in clones above 20 RNA copies, such clones held over 98% in effectors.

A remark on this clonotype: Its target is unknown.

V gave up 3 bases and J gave up 5 bases, with 13 bases separating them. The CDR3 runs 15 residues. CDR1 is SNHLY, CDR2 FYNNEI, per germline. One entry per CDR3 protein results from TCRdb running MiXCR on the PCR reads. The sample has about half a million distinct CDR3 sequences, 20% to 25% seen once. The chain uses TRBV2 and TRBJ1-4, with D unclear. This receptor was taken from a human donor in good health. Some libraries in this study had Jurkat cell RNA spiked in. Input material: naive CD8+ T cells from blood, with Jurkat cell RNA spiked in. Documented subset: FACS-sorted CD8+CD4-CCR7+CD45RA+ naive T cells. The CDR3 DNA reads TGTGCCAGCAGTGACCCTAAGGGTCCAAATGAAAAACTGTTTTTT. Protein: CASSDPKGPNEKLFF.